These 31 T cell receptor beta chains came from one sample sequenced in a study of T cell repertoires in cytomegalovirus infection. TCRdb fed the reads into MiXCR, producing one record per CDR3 protein. Of under 600,000 distinct CDR3 sequences listed, 15% to 20% are singletons. The material sequenced was CD8+ T cells from PBMCs. The receptors were gathered from a human donor in good health (CMV status not recorded). Some clones in this sample may be carry-over from other donors' samples.

This clonotype was found a few times. The CDR3 region is CASSPVEGSYEQYF. DNA for the CDR3: TGTGCCAGCAGTCCCGTAGAGGGCTCCTACGAGCAGTACTTC. The chain is built from TRBV7-6 and TRBJ2-7; TRBD2 might be the D (5 bases). Germline V gene sequence: CDR1 SGHVS, CDR2 FNYEAQ. The CDR3 extends over 14 amino acids. Trimming shortened V by 6 bases and J by 0 bases, and 12 bases separated the two germline ends.

The gene calls are TRBV28 and TRBJ1-5, with D maybe TRBD1 (5 bases). V dropped 10 bases and J dropped 7 bases, with 20 bases sitting between them. The CDR3 runs to 14 residues. Germline lookup yields CDR1 MDHEN and CDR2 SYDVKM. The CDR3 DNA sequence: TGTGCCACAGAGTTGGGGGGAGGAGGACAGCCCCAGCATTTT. Translation gives CATELGGGGQPQHF.

In its sample, this clonotype was seen a few times. The chain combines TRBV6-6 with TRBJ1-5; D possibly corresponds to TRBD1 (5 bases). There are 17 residues in the CDR3. Trimming removed 2 bases from V and 2 bases from J, with 16 bases in between. The V gene's germline CDR1 is MNHNY and CDR2 SVGAGI (reference sequence). The CDR3 sequence: CASSYNTGPRRNQPQHF. DNA for the CDR3: TGTGCCAGCAGTTACAACACAGGCCCCCGACGCAATCAGCCCCAGCATTTT.

This clonotype showed up just a few times. The chain couples TRBV9 to TRBJ2-5; TRBD1 matches 9 bases. CDR1 SGDLS and CDR2 YYNGEE come from the germline V gene. With V trimmed by 3 bases and J by 3 bases, 6 bases remained unmatched. This CDR3 has 15 residues. This CDR3 is CASSGSGTGKETQYF. Written as DNA, the CDR3 is TGTGCCAGCAGCGGATCCGGGACAGGGAAAGAGACCCAGTACTTC.

This clonotype appeared a few times. The genes are TRBV5-6 and TRBJ1-2, with 8 bases lining up with TRBD1. Germline values: CDR1 SGHDT, CDR2 YYEEEE. V dropped 1 base and J dropped 4; count of bases not matched to a gene: 12. This CDR3 comprises 17 residues. CDR3 amino acids: CASSLIPDREVFYGYTF. As DNA, the CDR3 is TGTGCCAGCAGCTTGATACCGGACAGGGAGGTTTTCTATGGCTACACCTTC.

This clonotype was observed at least ten times. This chain joins TRBV27 and TRBJ1-2; possibly TRBD1 for D (6 bases). Trimming cost V 3 bases and J 4 bases, with 15 bases left between them. This CDR3 comprises 15 residues. CDR1 is MNHEY, CDR2 SMNVEV, per germline (reference sequence). The DNA of the CDR3 is TGTGCCAGCAGTTTGGTCTTTGGGGGCCGCTATGGCTACACCTTC. It codes for CASSLVFGGRYGYTF.

The table lists this clonotype with a few counts. This rearrangement joins TRBV29-1 to TRBJ2-1, with 12 bases identical to TRBD2. With 7 bases clipped from V and 7 bases from J, the junction kept 2 bases outside the gene matches. CDR3 size: 12 residues. Germline values: CDR1 SQVTM, CDR2 ANQGSEA. The DNA for the CDR3 is TGCAGCGGACTAGCGGGAGTTAATGAGCAGTTCTTC. Protein sequence: CSGLAGVNEQFF.

This clonotype has a count of ten or more. This chain links TRBV7-9 with TRBJ1-6; D not resolved. Germline V lookup: CDR1 SEHNR, CDR2 FQNEAQ (reference sequence). This CDR3 has 14 amino acids. Between the trimmed V and J ends, which lost 2 bases and 5 bases, there was a span of 7 bases. The CDR3 here is CASSLSGNNSPLHF. The CDR3 nucleotides read TGTGCCAGCAGCTTATCGGGAAATAATTCACCCCTCCACTTT.

The chain has TRBV29-1 and TRBJ2-1; possible D gene TRBD2, 7 bases. The V gene's germline CDR1 is SQVTM and CDR2 ANQGSEA. Trimming cost V 7 bases and J 5 bases, with 18 bases left between them. CDR3 length: 14 residues. The CDR3 region is CSAPGDYVDNEQFF. Here the CDR3 DNA reads TGCAGCGCCCCAGGGGACTACGTAGACAATGAGCAGTTCTTC.

This clonotype has more than one count but fewer than ten. The V call is TRBV18, the J call TRBJ2-1; possible D gene TRBD2, 5 bases. Trimming pared 4 bases from V and 2 bases from J, leaving 12 bases between. From germline, CDR1 is KGHSH and CDR2 LQKENI. CDR3 length: 15 residues. CDR3 residues: CASSRYPGTYNEQFF. The CDR3 DNA follows: TGTGCCAGCTCACGGTACCCCGGGACCTACAATGAGCAGTTCTTC.

This clonotype was detected ten times or more. The rearrangement uses TRBV7-2 and TRBJ1-6, with D unclear. V was clipped by 0 bases and J by 0 bases, with 21 bases between them. CDR1 and CDR2 (germline): SGHTA, FQGNSA. This CDR3 is 21 amino acids long. CDR3 loop: CASSLAVARRAFSSYNSPLHF. In DNA form, the CDR3 reads TGTGCCAGCAGCTTAGCCGTGGCACGACGGGCATTCAGCTCCTATAATTCACCCCTCCACTTT.

This clonotype was picked up one time. This chain uses TRBV9 with TRBJ2-7; tentative D call: TRBD1 (5 bases). Germline CDR1 is SGDLS and CDR2 is YYNGEE. The germline V and J ends were trimmed by 0 bases and 0 bases, with 13 bases remaining between them. This CDR3 has 16 residues. DNA for the CDR3: TGTGCCAGCAGCGTAGGATCTGACAGCGTCTCCTACGAGCAGTACTTC. This codes for CASSVGSDSVSYEQYF.

As regards this clonotype: Since a much larger clone is just one base distant, this may be a read error. This sequence joins TRBV7-8 and TRBJ1-2, with D maybe TRBD1 (6 bases). Trimming stripped 4 bases from V and 1 base from J, with 19 bases between. The CDR3 sequence is 17 residues long. Germline CDR1 is SGHVS and CDR2 is FQNEAQ. The CDR3: CASSYLATGGHNYGYTF. The CDR3 region has the DNA TGTGCCAGCAGCTACCTGGCGACGGGGGGGCATAACTATGGCTACACCTTC.

In this sample, this clonotype turned up a few times. The chain joins TRBV10-3 to TRBJ1-2; D gene unclear. The CDR3 is 15 amino acids. The V and J ends lost 2 bases and 3 bases respectively, with 13 bases between them. Germline assignment: CDR1 ENHRY and CDR2 SYGVKD. Here the CDR3 DNA reads TGTGCCATCAGTGAGGAAGGAGGGCGCTACTATGGCTACACCTTC. This gives the protein CAISEEGGRYYGYTF.

This clonotype turned up a few times. The genes are TRBV3-1 and TRBJ1-4; a weak D match, TRBD1 (5 bases). The CDR3 is made up of 20 amino acids. V lost 1 base to trimming and J lost 0 bases, with 21 bases between them. Per the germline V gene, CDR1 is LGHDT and CDR2 is YNNKEL (reference sequence). CDR3 amino acids: CASSQVNSGTEIATNEKLFF. CDR3 in DNA: TGTGCCAGCAGCCAAGTAAACTCCGGGACGGAGATTGCAACTAATGAAAAACTGTTTTTT.

The chain combines TRBV27 with TRBJ2-7; D possibly corresponds to TRBD2 (6 bases). Looked up from germline, CDR1 is MNHEY and CDR2 is SMNVEV (reference sequence). The CDR3 loop spans 14 amino acids. V was cut by 8 bases and J by 7 bases, with 21 bases left in between. The CDR3 nucleotides are TGTGCCAGCGCCGGGGGACCGACTGCGCGGGAGCAGTACTTC. This sequence encodes CASAGGPTAREQYF.

This clonotype was counted only a few times. This rearrangement joins TRBV2 to TRBJ2-3; D possibly matches TRBD1 or TRBD2 (5 bases each). The V gene's germline CDR1 is SNHLY and CDR2 FYNNEI. The ends were cut back, 2 bases at V and 1 base at J, with 13 bases in the middle. The CDR3 sequence is 16 residues long. As DNA, the CDR3 is TGTGCCAGCAGTGAATCAGGGTTGGAGGGCACAGATACGCAGTATTTT. It codes for CASSESGLEGTDTQYF.

This clonotype has only a few counts. The rearrangement links TRBV27 to TRBJ2-7; D gene unclear. The CDR3 consists of 13 residues. V was clipped by 5 bases and J by 0 bases, with 8 bases between them. The germline V gene has CDR1 MNHEY and CDR2 SMNVEV (reference sequence). CDR3 sequence: CASSVHSSYEQYF. In DNA, the CDR3 is TGTGCCAGCAGTGTCCATAGCTCCTACGAGCAGTACTTC.

Comments on this clonotype: This sequence may be a read error, since a much larger clone differs from it by one base. The J gene is TRBJ2-3, the V gene TRBV7-9, with D perhaps matching TRBD1 (6 bases). Germline CDR1 is SEHNR and CDR2 is FQNEAQ (reference sequence). This CDR3 comprises 14 residues. Here the CDR3 DNA reads TGTACCAGCAGCTCCTACAGGGATGAGGATACGCAGTATTTT. Its protein product is CTSSSYRDEDTQYF.

A note on this clonotype: Being one base from a much bigger clone, this may be a read error. CDR3 sequence (DNA): TGTGCCAGCAGCTTAGGGGGGGGGCCGAACACTGAAGCTTTCTTT. Protein: CASSLGGGPNTEAFF. This sequence joins TRBV13 and TRBJ1-1; D is perhaps TRBD1 (6 bases). The V end was cut by 0 bases, the J end by 1 base, with 9 bases between. The CDR3 is 15 amino acids. CDR1 is PRHDT and CDR2 is FYEKMQ in the germline V gene (reference sequence). The variable domain in full, completed from reference TRBV13 and TRBJ1-1, reads AAGVIQSPRHLIKEKRETATLKCYPIPRHDTVYWYQQGPGQDPQFLISFYEKMQSDKGSIPDRFSAQQFSDYHSELNMSSLELGDSALYFCASSLGGGPNTEAFFGQGTRLTVV.

The table lists this clonotype with a few counts. This chain uses TRBV5-1 with TRBJ1-1; no definite D call. The CDR3 spans 13 residues. Trimming took off 0 bases at V and 5 bases at J, with 8 bases between the two ends. Per germline, CDR1 SGHRS and CDR2 YFSETQ. CDR3: CASSLERQTEAFF. The CDR3 DNA reads as TGCGCCAGCAGCTTGGAGAGGCAGACTGAAGCTTTCTTT.

The chain is built from TRBV2 and TRBJ1-3, with a tentative D call TRBD1 (6 bases). The V gene's germline CDR1 is SNHLY and CDR2 FYNNEI. Trimming left V 4 bases short and J 4 bases short, with 11 bases between. The CDR3 runs 14 residues. The CDR3 is CASSAGAAGNTIYF. DNA of the CDR3: TGTGCCAGCAGTGCAGGGGCGGCCGGAAACACCATATATTTT.

The CDR3 nucleotides read TGTGCCAGCTCACCAAGGGGGACAGGGAGTCGAGAGACCCAGTACTTC. This sequence encodes CASSPRGTGSRETQYF. The rearrangement uses TRBV18 and TRBJ2-5; 9 nucleotides match TRBD1. Germline-derived CDR1 and CDR2 are KGHSH and LQKENI. This CDR3 spans 16 amino acids. J was trimmed by 4 bases and V by 2 bases; bases with no gene match: 8.

This chain links TRBV9 with TRBJ2-7, with 9 bases fitting TRBD2. Germline assignment: CDR1 SGDLS and CDR2 YYNGEE. Losses at the gene ends were 3 bases for V and 3 bases for J; bases not matched to a gene: 4. The CDR3 runs 14 residues. CDR3 bases: TGTGCCAGCAGCGCTCGAGCGGGAGGCTACGAGCAGTACTTC. Translating it yields CASSARAGGYEQYF.

This clonotype was seen a few times. The chain carries TRBV29-1 and TRBJ2-1, with 8 positions matching TRBD1. The germline gives CDR1 SQVTM, CDR2 ANQGSEA. This CDR3 comprises 15 residues. CDR3 region: CSQGALQSSYNEQFF. The DNA of the CDR3 is TGCTCCCAGGGGGCTTTACAGAGCTCCTACAATGAGCAGTTCTTC.

The V and J genes are TRBV29-1 and TRBJ1-2; maybe TRBD1 (5 bases). The V gene's germline CDR1 is SQVTM and CDR2 ANQGSEA. V was shortened by 7 bases and J by 0 bases, with 12 bases between the two germline ends. The CDR3 has 13 amino acids. The CDR3 reads CSAPGAANYGYTF. Here the CDR3 DNA reads TGCAGCGCTCCCGGGGCGGCTAACTATGGCTACACCTTC.

This clonotype has more than one count but fewer than ten. The chain recombines TRBV20-1 with TRBJ2-3, with 7 positions matching TRBD2. V lost 2 bases to trimming and J lost 2 bases; unmatched junction nucleotides: 4. Germline assignment: CDR1 DFQATT and CDR2 SNEGSKA (reference sequence). The CDR3 totals 14 residues. CDR3: CSARWGGLTDTQYF. CDR3 in DNA: TGCAGTGCTAGATGGGGGGGACTCACAGATACGCAGTATTTT.

This chain's CDR3 is CASSLVGLGAYEQYF. The CDR3 DNA follows: TGTGCCAGCAGCTTGGTTGGCTTGGGGGCCTACGAGCAGTACTTC. The rearrangement uses TRBV5-5 and TRBJ2-7; D could derive from TRBD1 or TRBD2 (5 bases each). The CDR3 runs 15 residues. Trimming cost V 0 bases and J 2 bases, with 12 bases left between them. Looked up from germline, CDR1 is SGHKS and CDR2 is YYEKEE (reference sequence).

This chain connects TRBV30 to TRBJ1-1; D is unclear. The V end was cut by 6 bases, the J end by 4 bases, with 6 bases between. The CDR3 totals 10 residues. Looked up from germline, CDR1 is GTSNPN and CDR2 is SVGIG (reference sequence). CDR3: CACTSTEAFF. The CDR3 DNA is TGTGCCTGTACTTCCACTGAAGCTTTCTTT.

V gene TRBV15 combines with J gene TRBJ2-7, with 8 nucleotides matching TRBD2. V was clipped by 5 bases and J by 7 bases; unmatched bases: 4. CDR3 length equals 12 residues. Per the germline V gene, CDR1 is LNHNV and CDR2 is YYDKDF (reference sequence). The CDR3 DNA is TGTGCCACCAGCCCCCGGGGGGGTGAGCAGTACTTC. Translating it yields CATSPRGGEQYF. The variable domain in full, with the rest retrieved from reference TRBV15 and TRBJ2-7, is DAMVIQNPRYQVTQFGKPVTLSCSQTLNHNVMYWYQQKSSQAPKLLFHYYDKDFNNEADTPDNFQSRRPNTSFCFLDIRSPGLGDTAMYLCATSPRGGEQYFGPGTRLTVT.

This chain links TRBV27 with TRBJ2-7, with 7 bases matching TRBD2. J gave up 12 bases and V 2 bases, and 7 bases lay outside the gene matches. The germline CDR1 and CDR2 sequences are MNHEY and SMNVEV (reference sequence). This CDR3 is built from 12 residues. The CDR3 nucleotides are TGTGCCAGCAGTTTAAGTGGGAGGGAACCGTACTTC. As protein: CASSLSGREPYF.